Listed below are T cell receptor beta chains from one sample, sequenced in a study of blood T cell repertoires in COVID-19. Here immunoSEQ multiplex PCR was the method, and the copy in TCRdb shows in-frame clones only, minus some. The top ten hold roughly 2.3% of the sample, which has fewer than 300,000 clones, roughly nine tenths seen once. Sequenced sample: peripheral blood. The receptors were gathered from a woman in her 30s with COVID-19, enrolled during active disease. Each CDR3 is given with its conserved first and last residue. The order of the fields is CDR3 protein, V gene, D gene, J gene. The D gene is left open where the match is weak.

CDR3 protein: CASSQRQGITGELFF
V gene: TRBV4-1
D gene: .
J gene: TRBJ2-2

CDR3 protein: CASSLDRANSPLHF
V gene: TRBV4-1
D gene: TRBD1
J gene: TRBJ1-6

CDR3 protein: CASTRRELTEAFF
V gene: TRBV19
D gene: .
J gene: TRBJ1-1

CDR3 protein: CASSPSSDTQYF
V gene: TRBV18
D gene: .
J gene: TRBJ2-3

CDR3 protein: CASSPGLSQYF
V gene: TRBV4-1
D gene: TRBD2
J gene: TRBJ2-3

CDR3 protein: CASSLTGDEYNSPLHF
V gene: TRBV27
D gene: TRBD1
J gene: TRBJ1-6

CDR3 protein: CASSQVLGGRWQFF
V gene: TRBV3-1/TRBV3-2
D gene: TRBD2
J gene: TRBJ2-1

CDR3 protein: CASSLDRNTGELFF
V gene: TRBV7-3
D gene: .
J gene: TRBJ2-2

CDR3 protein: CASSEPGLPDTGELFF
V gene: TRBV6-1
D gene: TRBD2
J gene: TRBJ2-2

CDR3 protein: CASSPVDRGRNTIYF
V gene: TRBV5-1
D gene: TRBD1
J gene: TRBJ1-3

CDR3 protein: CSASRRGSSYNEQFF
V gene: TRBV20-1
D gene: TRBD2
J gene: TRBJ2-1

CDR3 protein: CASRGQGRTYGYTF
V gene: TRBV9
D gene: TRBD1
J gene: TRBJ1-2

CDR3 protein: CAWIPLVGREDTEAFF
V gene: TRBV30
D gene: .
J gene: TRBJ1-1

CDR3 protein: CAIAGGPLNTGELFF
V gene: TRBV10-3
D gene: .
J gene: TRBJ2-2

CDR3 protein: CASSVGTADYNEQFF
V gene: TRBV9
D gene: TRBD1
J gene: TRBJ2-1

CDR3 protein: CASTGGDRGRDTQYF
V gene: TRBV19
D gene: TRBD1
J gene: TRBJ2-3

CDR3 protein: CASSLVRGGYNEQFF
V gene: TRBV7-9
D gene: .
J gene: TRBJ2-1

CDR3 protein: CASSSGTGGLNTEAFF
V gene: TRBV7-6
D gene: TRBD1
J gene: TRBJ1-1

CDR3 protein: CSAPTSGRTDTQYF
V gene: TRBV29-1
D gene: TRBD2
J gene: TRBJ2-3

CDR3 protein: CASSPTTSPSYEQYF
V gene: TRBV2
D gene: .
J gene: TRBJ2-7

CDR3 protein: CASSLPRTSGRDTQYF
V gene: TRBV5-1
D gene: TRBD2
J gene: TRBJ2-3

CDR3 protein: CSAGTGGPAGGYTF
V gene: TRBV29-1
D gene: TRBD1
J gene: TRBJ1-2

CDR3 protein: CASSYGQKANEKLFF
V gene: TRBV6-2/TRBV6-3
D gene: .
J gene: TRBJ1-4

CDR3 protein: CASSASDRGHAYEQYF
V gene: TRBV6-1
D gene: TRBD1
J gene: TRBJ2-7

CDR3 protein: CASSQRGVVYTEAFF
V gene: TRBV28
D gene: .
J gene: TRBJ1-1

CDR3 protein: CASSLEFVAAGGDNQRTQYF
V gene: TRBV13
D gene: TRBD2
J gene: TRBJ2-5

CDR3 protein: CASSKRRRGNTEAFF
V gene: TRBV21-1
D gene: .
J gene: TRBJ1-1

CDR3 protein: CASGRRGHQPQHF
V gene: TRBV6-5
D gene: TRBD1
J gene: TRBJ1-5

CDR3 protein: CASRQTTGINTEAFF
V gene: TRBV3-1/TRBV3-2
D gene: .
J gene: TRBJ1-1

CDR3 protein: CASSQVGLAGGVVTDTQYF
V gene: TRBV3-1/TRBV3-2
D gene: TRBD2
J gene: TRBJ2-3

CDR3 protein: CASSLIEVNYGYTF
V gene: TRBV5-4
D gene: .
J gene: TRBJ1-2

CDR3 protein: CASNHVVSEQFF
V gene: TRBV6-5
D gene: .
J gene: TRBJ2-1

CDR3 protein: CASSLERAGSQHF
V gene: TRBV7-6
D gene: .
J gene: TRBJ1-5

CDR3 protein: CASVWPGGKYSNQPQHF
V gene: TRBV5-5
D gene: TRBD1
J gene: TRBJ1-5

CDR3 protein: CASSRSGNQPQHF
V gene: TRBV27
D gene: .
J gene: TRBJ1-5

CDR3 protein: CASSRGAGETQYF
V gene: TRBV5-4
D gene: .
J gene: TRBJ2-5

CDR3 protein: CASSMFDGSGQPQHF
V gene: TRBV19
D gene: .
J gene: TRBJ1-5

CDR3 protein: CASNRPAGVDEQYF
V gene: TRBV6-5
D gene: TRBD2
J gene: TRBJ2-7

CDR3 protein: CASSLGDRPAGTEAFF
V gene: TRBV5-1
D gene: .
J gene: TRBJ1-1

CDR3 protein: CASSQAGGSHNEQFF
V gene: TRBV4-2
D gene: TRBD1
J gene: TRBJ2-1

CDR3 protein: CASSLRLAEGETQYF
V gene: TRBV5-5
D gene: TRBD2
J gene: TRBJ2-5

CDR3 protein: CASSYLDRLNQPQHF
V gene: TRBV27
D gene: .
J gene: TRBJ1-5

CDR3 protein: CATSETGTGDSGANVLTF
V gene: TRBV24-1
D gene: TRBD1
J gene: TRBJ2-6

CDR3 protein: CASRRTGLSNYGYTF
V gene: TRBV2
D gene: TRBD1
J gene: TRBJ1-2

CDR3 protein: CASSVSTSLNNEQFF
V gene: TRBV9
D gene: .
J gene: TRBJ2-1

CDR3 protein: CASSIEAGWQGGNQPQHF
V gene: TRBV19
D gene: .
J gene: TRBJ1-5

CDR3 protein: CASSSGYQYTDTQYF
V gene: TRBV5-8
D gene: .
J gene: TRBJ2-3

CDR3 protein: CASSLDPASAHNEQFF
V gene: TRBV11-2
D gene: .
J gene: TRBJ2-1

CDR3 protein: CASSADSPSEQFF
V gene: TRBV6-4
D gene: .
J gene: TRBJ2-1

CDR3 protein: CASSVRQGLGETQYF
V gene: TRBV28
D gene: TRBD1
J gene: TRBJ2-5

CDR3 protein: CASSQDRGGTDTQYF
V gene: TRBV3-1/TRBV3-2
D gene: TRBD2
J gene: TRBJ2-3

CDR3 protein: CASSQDPPAGEQYF
V gene: TRBV4-1
D gene: .
J gene: TRBJ2-7

CDR3 protein: CASSQPNGGGSYEQYF
V gene: TRBV3-1/TRBV3-2
D gene: .
J gene: TRBJ2-7